These 11 T cell receptor beta chains share one sample of origin, sequenced in a study of blood T cell repertoires in COVID-19. Data came from immunoSEQ multiplex PCR; TCRdb stores just in-frame clones and leaves some out. The data show more than 200,000 clones, 65% to 85% seen once. Sequencing was performed on peripheral blood. The origin of the receptors is a man aged 35-49 years with acute or convalescent COVID-19.

This sequence joins TRBV24-1 and TRBJ2-1, with TRBD1 identical over 8 bases. CDR1 is KGHDR and CDR2 is SFDVKD in the germline V gene. The CDR3 loop spans 15 amino acids. V gave up 4 bases and J gave up 6 bases; unmatched junction bases: 7. The CDR3 loop reads CATSDAGGVSNEQFF. The CDR3 DNA reads as TGTGCCACCAGTGACGCAGGGGGCGTATCCAATGAGCAGTTCTTC.

This clone appeared once. The chain is built from TRBV19 and TRBJ2-2, with 9 bases aligning to TRBD2. CDR1 LNHDA and CDR2 SQIVND come from the germline V gene (reference sequence). The CDR3 has 14 amino acids. V shed 6 bases and J 9 bases; nucleotides not matched to a gene: 8. The CDR3 here is CASRAGGLTRELFF. The CDR3 nucleotides are TGTGCCAGTAGAGCGGGAGGACTCACAAGGGAGCTGTTTTTT.

The chain joins TRBV5-1 to TRBJ1-2; D possibly corresponds to TRBD1 (5 bases). Germline V gives CDR1 SGHRS, CDR2 YFSETQ. There are 14 residues in the CDR3. The germline V and J ends were trimmed by 1 base and 2 bases, with 9 bases remaining between them. The CDR3 loop is CASSLPGPNYGYTF. In DNA, the CDR3 is TGCGCCAGCAGCTTGCCAGGGCCAAACTATGGCTACACCTTC.

The chain carries TRBV4-2 and TRBJ2-1; TRBD2 matches 9 bases. CDR1 LGHNA and CDR2 YNFKEQ come from the germline V gene. CDR3 length: 16 residues. The ends lost 0 bases at V and 4 bases at J; junction bases unmatched: 4. The CDR3 nucleotides are TGTGCCAGCAGCCAAGATCCAGCGGGGGGTTACAATGAGCAGTTCTTC. Protein sequence: CASSQDPAGGYNEQFF.

The V call is TRBV25-1, the J call TRBJ2-7, with 14 positions matching TRBD2. Germline V gene sequence: CDR1 MGHDK, CDR2 SYGVNS. V lost 8 bases and J lost 4; bases outside the gene matches: 4. The CDR3 has 14 residues. The CDR3 DNA reads TGTGCCAGCGGGACTAGCGGGAGCGTTTACGAGCAGTACTTC. This gives the protein CASGTSGSVYEQYF.

The chain employs TRBV6-5 and TRBJ1-1; 10 nucleotides match TRBD1. This CDR3 is built from 14 residues. Germline CDR1 is MNHEY and CDR2 is SVGAGI. With V trimmed by 7 bases and J by 6 bases, 8 bases remained unmatched. The CDR3 nucleotides are TGTGCCAGCATCAAAAGACAGGGGGCGCCTGAAGCTTTCTTT. As protein: CASIKRQGAPEAFF.

The sample holds one count of this clone. The chain carries TRBV7-6 and TRBJ2-5; tentative D call: TRBD2 (5 bases). The ends were cut back, 4 bases at V and 9 bases at J, with 15 bases in the middle. CDR1 and CDR2 from the germline V gene are SGHVS and FNYEAQ. CDR3 length: 13 amino acids. The CDR3 spells CASSSGLPEAQYF. CDR3 bases: TGTGCCAGCAGCTCTGGACTCCCGGAGGCCCAGTACTTC.

The sample holds one count of this clone. The chain recombines TRBV6-5 with TRBJ1-5, with 9 positions matching TRBD1. J was trimmed by 4 bases and V by 6 bases; bases with no gene match: 4. Per the germline V gene, CDR1 is MNHEY and CDR2 is SVGAGI. The CDR3 covers 14 residues. CDR3 nucleotides: TGTGCCAGCAGCCAGACAGGGGGGAATCAGCCCCAGCATTTT. Translating gives CASSQTGGNQPQHF.

CDR3 in amino acids: CASSFGGGTSYEQYF. Here the CDR3 DNA reads TGTGCCAGCAGCTTCGGGGGAGGGACCTCCTACGAGCAGTACTTC. This chain uses TRBV7-3 with TRBJ2-7; 7 positions agree with TRBD2. The CDR3 contains 15 residues. Per the germline V gene, CDR1 is SGHTA and CDR2 is FQGTGA. Trimming at V came to 3 bases and at J to 0 bases, leaving 5 bases not matched to a gene.

V and J are TRBV15 and TRBJ2-1; 12 bases agree with TRBD2. Germline CDR1 is LNHNV and CDR2 is YYDKDF (reference sequence). The CDR3 totals 16 residues. Trimming removed 1 base from V and 6 bases from J; junction bases left unmatched: 4. CDR3 sequence (DNA): TGTGCCACCAGCAGAGGTCCTAGCGGGAGGGCCAATGAGCAGTTCTTC. It translates to CATSRGPSGRANEQFF. The whole variable domain, remainder taken from reference TRBV15 and TRBJ2-1, is DAMVIQNPRYQVTQFGKPVTLSCSQTLNHNVMYWYQQKSSQAPKLLFHYYDKDFNNEADTPDNFQSRRPNTSFCFLDIRSPGLGDTAMYLCATSRGPSGRANEQFFGPGTRLTVL.

V usage is TRBV7-9 and J usage is TRBJ1-1; D is undetermined. Trimming pared 5 bases from V and 6 bases from J, leaving 13 bases between. CDR1 and CDR2 from the germline V gene are SEHNR and FQNEAQ (reference sequence). CDR3 size: 13 residues. The CDR3 region is CASSTTEVPEAFF. The CDR3 bases are TGTGCCAGCAGCACAACGGAGGTTCCTGAAGCTTTCTTT.